Each of the 23 T cell receptor beta chains below was sequenced from the same sample in a study of blood T cells in healthy people across ages. A J-beta primer mix and a sample-barcoded 5' primer were used in a second PCR of roughly 7 to 12 cycles. TCRdb re-derived calls from the 5' RACE reads in MiXCR, one entry per CDR3 protein. Among around 1,800,000 distinct CDR3 sequences listed, roughly 43% were seen once. Material for sequencing was blood. The source of these receptors is a human donor in good health.

CDR3 sequence reads: CASSNPWGGRTYEQYF. The CDR3 DNA sequence: TGTGCCAGCAGCAACCCTTGGGGGGGGCGAACCTACGAGCAGTACTTC. The chain uses TRBV21-1 and TRBJ2-7; the table's TRBD1 call for D was not verified on the DNA. TRBV21-1 is a pseudogene segment. There are 16 residues in the CDR3.

V usage is TRBV11-1 and J usage is TRBJ2-3, with 9 bases that match TRBD1. The V gene end was trimmed by 4 bases and the J gene end by 3 bases; junction bases not matched to a gene: 5. Germline lookup yields CDR1 SGHAT and CDR2 FQDESV (reference sequence). The CDR3 covers 15 residues. CDR3 DNA sequence: TGTGCCAGCAGCTCCGGGACAGGGTTTACAGATACGCAGTATTTT. Protein product: CASSSGTGFTDTQYF.

As for this clonotype: One end of the junction is discordant with germline, which a read error may explain. The rearrangement links TRBV11-1 to TRBJ2-1, with 13 bases fitting TRBD2. Germline V gene lookup returns CDR1 SGHAT and CDR2 FQDESV (reference sequence). This CDR3 region has 18 residues. DNA for the CDR3: TGTGCCAGCAGCTTCGGGACTAGCGGGGCGGCACCGTACAATGAGCAGTTTTTC. This encodes CASSFGTSGAAPYNEQFF.

The gene calls are TRBV2 and TRBJ1-2; possibly TRBD1 for D (5 bases). Per germline, CDR1 SNHLY and CDR2 FYNNEI. The CDR3 runs 15 residues. Trimming removed 2 bases at V and 5 bases at J, with 15 bases between. CDR3 coding DNA: TGTGCCAGCAGTGAACTTTCGGGGGGGTGGTATGGCTACACCTTC. Translation: CASSELSGGWYGYTF.

The chain is built from TRBV12-3 or TRBV12-4 and TRBJ2-1; D could derive from TRBD1 or TRBD2 (5 bases each). V shed 1 base and J shed 9 bases, with 16 bases lying between them. The CDR3 is made up of 15 amino acids. CDR3 region: CASSLGGQGDGEQFF. CDR3 nucleotide sequence: TGTGCCAGCAGTTTAGGGGGCCAGGGAGACGGTGAGCAGTTCTTC.

The chain links TRBV28 to TRBJ1-2, with D unclear. V lost 7 bases, J lost 5 bases, and 11 bases lay in between. The CDR3 runs 12 residues. Germline assignment: CDR1 MDHEN and CDR2 SYDVKM. The CDR3 loop is CASTETEYGYTF. For the CDR3, the DNA is TGTGCCAGCACCGAGACTGAGTATGGCTACACCTTC.

The gene calls are TRBV27 and TRBJ1-1, with D possibly TRBD1 on 5 matching bases. Germline V gives CDR1 MNHEY, CDR2 SMNVEV (reference sequence). V was cut by 3 bases and J by 3 bases, with 17 bases left in between. The CDR3 is 16 amino acids. The CDR3 protein is CASSFLPGRWDTEAFF. CDR3 nucleotides: TGTGCCAGCAGTTTTCTCCCAGGGAGGTGGGACACTGAAGCTTTCTTT.

On this clonotype: A much larger clone differs by one base, so this may be a read error. This chain uses TRBV12-3 or TRBV12-4 with TRBJ1-5; 10 bases map to TRBD1. The CDR3 totals 15 residues. The CDR3 nucleotides read TGTGTCAGCAGTAGACAGGGGGCATGGGATCAGCCCCAGCATTTT. This translates into CVSSRQGAWDQPQHF.

The chain couples TRBV10-3 to TRBJ2-7; D not certain. The length of the CDR3 is 15 residues. Deletions cut 3 bases from V and 5 bases from J, with 17 bases between. The V gene's germline CDR1 is ENHRY and CDR2 SYGVKD. The DNA for the CDR3 is TGTGCCATCAGTGAACCAGGTTTAACACTCAACGAGCAGTACTTC. Translated, it gives CAISEPGLTLNEQYF.

The rearrangement uses TRBV4-1 and TRBJ1-2; maybe TRBD1 (5 bases). The germline V gene encodes CDR1 MGHRA and CDR2 YSYEKL. The CDR3 length is 15 residues. The V end was cut by 4 bases, the J end by 3 bases, with 15 bases between. CDR3 in amino acids: CASSLLSGSDYGYTF. The CDR3 DNA is TGCGCCAGCAGCCTTCTTTCAGGGTCCGACTATGGCTACACCTTC.

V gene TRBV7-2 combines with J gene TRBJ1-1; no definite D call. Germline loops: CDR1 SGHTA, CDR2 FQGNSA. Trimming took 3 bases from V and 8 from J, leaving 10 bases between them. The CDR3 has 12 residues. The chain's CDR3 is CASSLGILEAFF. CDR3 DNA sequence: TGTGCCAGCAGCTTGGGCATACTCGAAGCTTTCTTT. Using reference TRBV7-2 and TRBJ1-1 for the parts outside the CDR3, the full variable domain is GAGVSQSPSNKVTEKGKDVELRCDPISGHTALYWYRQSLGQGLEFLIYFQGNSAPDKSGLPSDRFSAERTGGSVSTLTIQRTQQEDSAVYLCASSLGILEAFFGQGTRLTVV.

Only a few counts were recorded for this clonotype. One end of the junction fails to match germline, which may point to a read error. The V call is TRBV28, the J call TRBJ2-3, with 7 bases aligning to TRBD1. This CDR3 is 14 amino acids long. Germline V gene lookup returns CDR1 MDHEN and CDR2 SYDVKM. CDR3 amino acids: CASSRHRGTDTQYF. In nucleotides, the CDR3 is TGTGCCAGCAGCCGTCACAGGGGAACAGATACACAGTATTTT.

The gene calls are TRBV7-8 and TRBJ1-5; D call uncertain. Germline V gives CDR1 SGHVS, CDR2 FQNEAQ. The CDR3 length is 15 residues. Trimming left V 1 base short and J 4 bases short, with 11 bases between. DNA of the CDR3: TGTGCCAGCAGCTTAGAACCGGGTCGGAATCAGCCCCAGCATTTT. Translation: CASSLEPGRNQPQHF.

This sequence joins TRBV2 and TRBJ1-5; TRBD1 is a possible D gene (5 bases). CDR1 is SNHLY, CDR2 FYNNEI, per germline. V gave up 2 bases and J gave up 5 bases, with 10 bases separating them. CDR3 size: 14 residues. The CDR3 bases are TGTGCCAGCAGTGAATCCAGGGAATATCAGCCCCAGCATTTT. Its translation: CASSESREYQPQHF.

V is TRBV4-2 and J is TRBJ2-5; a possible D gene is TRBD2 (6 bases). Trimming stripped 1 base from V and 5 bases from J, with 14 bases between. There are 15 residues in the CDR3. From germline, CDR1 is LGHNA and CDR2 YNFKEQ. CDR3: CASSQAEGTGETQYF. CDR3 DNA sequence: TGTGCCAGCAGCCAAGCTGAGGGGACTGGTGAGACCCAGTACTTC.

V is TRBV9 and J is TRBJ1-5; D is unresolved. V gave up 4 bases and J gave up 0 bases, with 11 bases separating them. This CDR3 spans 15 amino acids. Germline V lookup: CDR1 SGDLS, CDR2 YYNGEE. The CDR3 is CASSPTGSSNQPQHF. In nucleotides, the CDR3 is TGTGCCAGCAGCCCAACTGGGAGTAGCAATCAGCCCCAGCATTTT.

This chain joins TRBV4-2 and TRBJ1-2; D remains ambiguous. V gave up 3 bases and J gave up 6 bases, with 17 bases separating them. The germline gives CDR1 LGHNA, CDR2 YNFKEQ. The CDR3 is 15 residues long. The DNA of the CDR3 is TGTGCCAGCAGCCAGCTGTTTAGGGCGGGCCATGGCTACACCTTC. This sequence encodes CASSQLFRAGHGYTF.

A few counts support this clonotype. V and J are TRBV5-1 and TRBJ2-6, with D unclear. This CDR3 contains 17 residues. In germline, CDR1 is SGHRS, CDR2 YFSETQ. V lost 0 bases, J lost 0 bases, and 10 bases lay in between. The CDR3 here is CASSLVGTSSGANVLTF. CDR3 coding DNA: TGCGCCAGCAGCTTGGTGGGCACTTCCTCTGGGGCCAACGTCCTGACTTTC. The full variable domain, with the rest looked up from reference TRBV5-1 and TRBJ2-6, is KAGVTQTPRYLIKTRGQQVTLSCSPISGHRSVSWYQQTPGQGLQFLFEYFSETQRNKGNFPGRFSGRQFSNSRSEMNVSTLELGDSALYLCASSLVGTSSGANVLTFGAGSRLTVL.

This clonotype has more than one count but fewer than ten. The chain joins TRBV6-5 to TRBJ2-3; the match to TRBD2 covers 7 bases. This CDR3 has 13 residues. Trimming took 2 bases from V and 7 from J; bases not matched to a gene: 3. Looked up from germline, CDR1 is MNHEY and CDR2 is SVGAGI. CDR3 amino acids: CASSYPGTNTQYF. The CDR3 nucleotides read TGTGCCAGCAGTTACCCCGGGACTAATACGCAGTATTTT.

This clonotype was found a few times. The rearrangement joins TRBV6-5 to TRBJ2-6; 7 bases are shared with TRBD1. Germline values: CDR1 MNHEY, CDR2 SVGAGI. V was pared by 0 bases and J by 0 bases, with 8 bases of the junction left unmatched. This CDR3 contains 19 residues. The CDR3 loop reads CASSYSTGALSSGANVLTF. Written as DNA, the CDR3 is TGTGCCAGCAGTTACTCTACAGGGGCACTAAGCTCTGGGGCCAACGTCCTGACTTTC.

This clonotype has only a few counts. The junction and the germline gene differ at one end; a read error may be behind it. This chain uses TRBV14 with TRBJ1-2; D gene ambiguous. The CDR3 covers 13 residues. CDR1 is SGHDN and CDR2 is FVKESK in the germline V gene. CDR3 loop: CVSSQWQTYGYTF. CDR3 coding DNA: TGTGTCAGCAGCCAATGGCAAACCTATGGCTACACCTTC. The whole variable domain, filled in from reference TRBV14 and TRBJ1-2, reads EAGVTQFPSHSVIEKGQTVTLRCDPISGHDNLYWYRRVMGKEIKFLLHFVKESKQDESGMPNNRFLAERTGGTYSTLKVQPAELEDSGVYFCVSSQWQTYGYTFGSGTRLTVV.

The gene calls are TRBV4-3 and TRBJ1-2, with D perhaps matching TRBD1 (5 bases). The CDR3 has 15 residues. Germline V lookup: CDR1 LGHNA, CDR2 YSLEER. With 0 bases removed from V and 4 bases from J, the gap between germline ends came to 12 bases. CDR3 residues: CASSQDTRGGYGYTF. DNA of the CDR3: TGCGCCAGCAGCCAAGATACACGGGGCGGCTATGGCTACACCTTC.

This clonotype was counted only a few times. The rearrangement uses TRBV29-1 and TRBJ2-7; D perhaps matches TRBD2 (5 bases). The V gene's germline CDR1 is SQVTM and CDR2 ANQGSEA. Trimming pared 4 bases from V and 1 base from J, leaving 14 bases between. There are 14 residues in the CDR3. The CDR3 loop is CSVGASGLSYEQYF. In nucleotides, the CDR3 is TGCAGCGTTGGTGCGAGCGGCCTTTCCTACGAGCAGTACTTC.